Given below is one T cell receptor (beta chain) in context. This clonotype was counted once. Its antigen is still unknown. No much larger clonotype is one base removed from it; base qualities were not supplied. One read alone lends weak support. This entry is derived from a study of CD8 T cells in Susac syndrome (dated by TCRdb to between 2018 and 2021). Context from the whole study: The study used repertoire sequencing to test whether antigen drove CD8+ T cell activation and differentiation in Susac syndrome. CD8+ T cell repertoire clonality was compared between 12 healthy donors, roughly 14 Susac syndrome patients and approximately 16 multiple sclerosis patients. General findings and caveats noted by the study authors: The number of individuals in the TCR sequencing and HLA analysis was recognized as being relatively small.

Peripheral blood CD8+ and CD4+ T cells from healthy donors, Susac syndrome patients and multiple sclerosis patients were profiled using high-throughput TCR beta sequencing. The healthy donors served as controls matched for age and sex. Bulk CD8+ and CD4+ T cells were purified by magnetic negative isolation, whereas CD8+ TEMRA cells were enriched by FACS. Blood was drawn into EDTA tubes, processed within 24 hours, and PBMCs were isolated by density gradient centrifugation. PBMCs destined for TCR sequencing were cryopreserved in liquid nitrogen and later thawed in a 37 °C water bath. A purity of at least 90% was achieved for sorted or isolated CD4+, CD8+ and CD8+ TEMRA cells. RNA was extracted using the RNeasy kit, and roughly 0.5 to 1 microgram was reverse transcribed with random hexamers. The immunoSEQ multiplex PCR assay, covering 54 Vbeta and 13 Jbeta segments, was used to amplify TCR beta CDR3 regions. PCR amplification bias was corrected by using a synthetic template baseline for primer optimization and computational correction. The study's processing was this. Reads were assigned to V, D and J genes according to IMGT and analyzed in immunoSEQ Analyzer, with only productive sequences retained. Clonality was calculated as one minus the Shannon entropy normalized by log2 of the number of productive unique sequences. Public and private clones were assessed among the 100 most prevalent clones of each patient and control. A clone was defined as Susac-specific if it was absent from the healthy and MS cohorts, from roughly 990 published viral clones and from other ImmuneACCESS disease sequences. TCRdb itself trimmed the public reads at Q25 with fastp, ran MiXCR and retained productive beta chains. Rows are combined by CDR3 protein, so each entry shows the most common genes and DNA. The V and J calls were determined by TCRdb, not by the authors. The sample yields more than 40,000 distinct CDR3 sequences; 93% were counted once. In total, the top ten clones hold roughly 0.58% of the sample.

Trimming takes 4 bases from V and 8 bases from J, and the germline ends sit 16 bases apart. CDR1 and CDR2, looked up from the germline V gene, are SGHRS and YFSETQ. The CDR3 goes from the cysteine to the phenylalanine over 14 residues. Only the CDR3 DNA stays, 42 bases, in frame from base 1. Sequenced material: CD8+ T cells from PBMCs. This sequence was found in a human donor in good health. The chain is made from TRBV5-1 and TRBJ2-1; the D segment could be TRBD1, given 6 matching bases. The DNA reads as follows: TGCGCCAGCAGCCAGGGGTGGGGAGAACATGAGCAGTTCTTC. The resulting protein is CASSQGWGEHEQFF.